Following are 29 T cell receptor beta chains from one sample sequenced in a study of blood T cell repertoires in COVID-19. Method: immunoSEQ multiplex PCR; TCRdb's copy keeps in-frame clones and lacks some. The sample shows around 280,000 clones, 86% of them seen only once. Specimen: peripheral blood. These receptors were taken from a woman aged 25-40 years who had recovered from COVID-19.

The V and J genes are TRBV5-6 and TRBJ1-6; D unclear. Germline V CDR1 and CDR2: SGHDT, YYEEEE. CDR3 length: 13 amino acids. V was cut by 4 bases and J by 13 bases, with 15 bases left in between. CDR3 amino acids: CASSRLGVYPLHF. The CDR3 bases are TGTGCCAGCAGCCGCCTCGGGGTTTATCCCCTCCACTTT. Filled out from reference TRBV5-6 and TRBJ1-6, the complete variable domain reads DAGVTQSPTHLIKTRGQQVTLRCSPKSGHDTVSWYQQALGQGPQFIFQYYEEEERQRGNFPDRFSGHQFPNYSSELNVNALLLGDSALYLCASSRLGVYPLHFGNGTRLTVT.

The chain has TRBV5-1 and TRBJ2-7; D ambiguous. V gave up 2 bases and J gave up 0 bases, with 6 bases separating them. There are 13 residues in the CDR3. Germline values: CDR1 SGHRS, CDR2 YFSETQ. The CDR3 region has the DNA TGCGCCAGCAGCTTCCCGGGCTCCTACGAGCAGTACTTC. This sequence encodes CASSFPGSYEQYF.

The chain has TRBV28 and TRBJ2-2, with D possibly TRBD2 on 5 matching bases. Between the trimmed V and J ends, which lost 3 bases and 7 bases, there was a span of 12 bases. CDR1 is MDHEN, CDR2 SYDVKM, per germline. The CDR3 spans 14 residues. The CDR3 region is CASSFAGSGGELFF. The CDR3 DNA reads as TGTGCCAGCAGTTTTGCGGGCTCTGGCGGGGAGCTGTTTTTT.

This sequence joins TRBV30 and TRBJ1-6, with a tentative D call TRBD1 (5 bases). Trimming took off 1 base at V and 0 bases at J, with 13 bases between the two ends. Germline lookup yields CDR1 GTSNPN and CDR2 SVGIG (reference sequence). The CDR3 consists of 17 residues. CDR3 residues: CAWSAAGPSSYNSPLHF. The DNA for the CDR3 is TGTGCCTGGAGTGCCGCAGGGCCAAGCTCCTATAATTCACCCCTCCACTTT.

A remark on this clone: Relative to the germline gene, one junction end is altered; a read error may explain this. CDR3 sequence reads: CASSLGGGGAGELFF. CDR3 DNA: TGTGCTAGCAGCTTAGGCGGCGGGGGGGCCGGGGAGCTGTTTTTT. The chain has TRBV7-7 and TRBJ2-2; 9 positions agree with TRBD2. Germline CDR1 reads SSHAT; CDR2 reads FNYEAQ (reference sequence). The CDR3 contains 15 residues.

DNA for the CDR3: TGCGCCAGCAGCTTGGCGAACAGGGGAACTGAAGCTTTCTTT. Its translation is CASSLANRGTEAFF. The V gene is TRBV5-1, the J gene TRBJ1-1; 7 bases agree with TRBD1. V lost 0 bases and J lost 5; bases outside the gene matches: 4. Germline loops: CDR1 SGHRS, CDR2 YFSETQ. This CDR3 comprises 14 residues.

The rearrangement links TRBV5-1 to TRBJ2-5; 7 bases map to TRBD2. The CDR3 covers 14 residues. Germline assignment: CDR1 SGHRS and CDR2 YFSETQ. V shed 0 bases, J shed 5 bases, and the junction held 4 bases outside the gene matches. CDR3 in amino acids: CASSLAGGQETQYF. The CDR3 bases are TGCGCCAGCAGCTTGGCGGGGGGTCAGGAGACCCAGTACTTC.

With regard to this clone: Additional DNA sequences in this sample encode the identical CDR3. The chain combines TRBV29-1 with TRBJ2-5; D not certain. Germline CDR1 and CDR2: SQVTM and ANQGSEA. The CDR3 totals 11 residues. V shed 4 bases and J shed 4 bases, with 7 bases lying between them. The CDR3 DNA reads as TGCAGCGTTGGCCCGGGAGAGACCCAGTACTTC. This sequence encodes CSVGPGETQYF.

The rearrangement joins TRBV7-3 to TRBJ2-3; 11 bases fit TRBD2. The CDR3 runs to 15 residues. CDR1 is SGHTA, CDR2 FQGTGA, per germline. Losses at the gene ends were 4 bases for V and 4 bases for J; bases not matched to a gene: 4. The CDR3 DNA is TGTGCCAGCAGCTGGGGACTAGCGGAAGCAGATACGCAGTATTTT. It specifies CASSWGLAEADTQYF.

V usage is TRBV12-5 and J usage is TRBJ2-2; 7 nucleotides agree with TRBD2. Trimming took 4 bases from V and 6 from J; bases not matched to a gene: 11. The germline V gene has CDR1 LGHNT and CDR2 FRNRAP. This CDR3 has 16 amino acids. The chain's CDR3 is CASGSGHSSGSGELFF. In nucleotides, the CDR3 is TGTGCTAGTGGTTCCGGACATTCTAGCGGCTCCGGGGAGCTGTTTTTT.

The chain recombines TRBV5-4 with TRBJ2-7; TRBD2 aligns across 13 bases. The V gene's germline CDR1 is SGHNT and CDR2 YYREEE (reference sequence). Losses at the gene ends were 3 bases for V and 3 bases for J; bases not matched to a gene: 3. There are 15 residues in the CDR3. CDR3 residues: CASSSGLAGVYEQYF. DNA of the CDR3: TGTGCCAGCAGCTCCGGACTAGCGGGAGTCTACGAGCAGTACTTC.

This clone was recorded a few times. The chain recombines TRBV5-8 with TRBJ2-7; the D gene is possibly TRBD1 (5 bases). CDR1 and CDR2 (germline): SGHTS, YDEGEE. The CDR3 extends over 13 amino acids. V lost 5 bases and J lost 0, with 9 bases in between. The CDR3 protein is CASSSDSSYEQYF. The CDR3 nucleotides read TGTGCCAGCAGTTCCGACAGCTCCTACGAGCAGTACTTC.

The rearrangement uses TRBV19 and TRBJ2-7, with D perhaps matching TRBD2 (6 bases). The CDR3 has 15 amino acids. Trimming removed 3 bases from V and 4 bases from J, with 16 bases in between. The germline V gene encodes CDR1 LNHDA and CDR2 SQIVND (reference sequence). As DNA, the CDR3 is TGTGCCAGTAGTATTGGGACTCCCGGCCGATACGAGCAGTACTTC. Its translation is CASSIGTPGRYEQYF.

The chain employs TRBV21-1 and TRBJ2-1; TRBD2, the D gene given by the table, was not confirmed from the DNA. TRBV21-1 is termed a pseudogene. This CDR3 contains 17 residues. CDR3 nucleotide sequence: TGTGCCAGCAGCGGCCAATTTGTAGCGGATCTCTACAATGAGCAGTTCTTC. The encoded protein is CASSGQFVADLYNEQFF.

The CDR3 region has the DNA TGCAGCGTCGACAGTGAGACCTACGAGCAGTACTTC. It yields the protein CSVDSETYEQYF. This rearrangement joins TRBV29-1 to TRBJ2-7; perhaps TRBD1 as D (5 bases). Trimming removed 6 bases from V and 2 bases from J, with 11 bases in between. The CDR3 runs 12 residues. Germline CDR1 SQVTM, CDR2 ANQGSEA.

The CDR3 reads CASSIPSYNSPLHF. CDR3 DNA sequence: TGTGCCAGTAGTATTCCCAGTTATAATTCACCCCTCCACTTT. The chain has TRBV19 and TRBJ1-6; D gene unclear. CDR3 length equals 14 residues. With 3 bases removed from V and 4 bases from J, the gap between germline ends came to 7 bases. The V gene's germline CDR1 is LNHDA and CDR2 SQIVND (reference sequence). The variable domain in full, with the rest retrieved from reference TRBV19 and TRBJ1-6, is DGGITQSPKYLFRKEGQNVTLSCEQNLNHDAMYWYRQDPGQGLRLIYYSQIVNDFQKGDIAEGYSVSREKKESFPLTVTSAQKNPTAFYLCASSIPSYNSPLHFGNGTRLTVT.

The chain employs TRBV2 and TRBJ1-1; 9 bases are a match to TRBD1. V gave up 6 bases and J gave up 5 bases; unmatched junction bases: 7. CDR3 length: 14 amino acids. Germline values: CDR1 SNHLY, CDR2 FYNNEI. The CDR3 protein is CASRTGQGRTEAFF. The CDR3 DNA reads as TGTGCCAGCAGAACCGGACAGGGGCGGACTGAAGCTTTCTTT. Looking up the rest from reference TRBV2 and TRBJ1-1 gives the full variable domain: EPEVTQTPSHQVTQMGQEVILRCVPISNHLYFYWYRQILGQKVEFLVSFYNNEISEKSEIFDDQFSVERPDGSNFTLKIRSTKLEDSAMYFCASRTGQGRTEAFFGQGTRLTVV.

The gene calls are TRBV7-2 and TRBJ2-1; 9 nucleotides align to TRBD1. This CDR3 region has 15 residues. In germline, CDR1 is SGHTA, CDR2 FQGNSA. The ends lost 6 bases at V and 0 bases at J; junction bases unmatched: 3. The CDR3 coding sequence is TGTGCCAGCAGGACGACAGGGGGCTCCTACAATGAGCAGTTCTTC. Amino acid sequence: CASRTTGGSYNEQFF.

The rearrangement joins TRBV5-6 to TRBJ2-7; 10 positions agree with TRBD2. This CDR3 spans 15 amino acids. V lost 4 bases, J lost 3 bases, and 7 bases stayed unmatched. In germline, CDR1 is SGHDT, CDR2 YYEEEE. The CDR3 sequence: CASSEGGLASYEQYF. Here the CDR3 DNA reads TGTGCCAGCAGCGAAGGGGGACTAGCGAGCTACGAGCAGTACTTC.

The genes are TRBV14 and TRBJ1-1; D ambiguous. This CDR3 has 15 residues. V shed 3 bases and J shed 1 base, with 12 bases lying between them. From germline, CDR1 is SGHDN and CDR2 FVKESK. This CDR3 reads CASSQYGVWNTEAFF. CDR3 in DNA: TGTGCCAGCAGCCAGTACGGGGTCTGGAACACTGAAGCTTTCTTT.

This clone came up a few times. V gene TRBV27 combines with J gene TRBJ2-7; D remains unclear. The germline V and J ends were trimmed by 6 bases and 5 bases, with 8 bases remaining between them. The CDR3 sequence is 11 residues long. Germline assignment: CDR1 MNHEY and CDR2 SMNVEV (reference sequence). CDR3 amino acids: CASRLENEQYF. In nucleotides, the CDR3 is TGTGCCAGCAGACTTGAGAACGAGCAGTACTTC.

The V gene is TRBV6-5, the J gene TRBJ1-4, with a possible D match to TRBD1 (6 bases). The CDR3 is 13 residues long. In germline, CDR1 is MNHEY, CDR2 SVGAGI. V lost 5 bases to trimming and J lost 7 bases, with 11 bases between them. The DNA of the CDR3 is TGTGCCAGCAGTCATCGGACAGTTGAAAAACTGTTTTTT. It yields the protein CASSHRTVEKLFF.

This chain uses TRBV11-2 with TRBJ2-5; 8 bases map to TRBD1. The J segment lost 0 bases and the V segment lost 4 bases, leaving 1 base of the junction unmatched. Germline CDR1 SGHAT, CDR2 FQNNGV. The CDR3 sequence is 14 residues long. The CDR3 spells CASSYRGYQETQYF. As DNA, the CDR3 is TGTGCCAGCAGCTACAGGGGGTACCAAGAGACCCAGTACTTC.

This chain connects TRBV11-2 to TRBJ2-7; D is uncertain. Germline V CDR1 and CDR2: SGHAT, FQNNGV. Trimming removed 2 bases from V and 4 bases from J, with 12 bases in between. CDR3 length equals 14 residues. CDR3 residues: CASSLSVNTYEQYF. CDR3 DNA sequence: TGTGCCAGCAGCTTAAGTGTAAATACTTACGAGCAGTACTTC.

This sequence joins TRBV4-2 and TRBJ2-2; 10 positions match TRBD2. The length of the CDR3 is 15 residues. The J segment lost 5 bases and the V segment lost 1 base, leaving 1 base of the junction unmatched. CDR1 is LGHNA and CDR2 is YNFKEQ in the germline V gene. CDR3 coding DNA: TGTGCCAGCAGCCAAGTACTAGCGGGGACCGGGGAGCTGTTTTTT. Translating it yields CASSQVLAGTGELFF.

V usage is TRBV5-1 and J usage is TRBJ2-7; the match to TRBD2 covers 13 bases. Germline CDR1 reads SGHRS; CDR2 reads YFSETQ. The CDR3 covers 15 residues. J lost 5 bases, V lost 7 bases, and 9 bases had no gene match. The CDR3, as DNA: TGCGCCAGCTCCCCCGGACTAGCGGGAGTTGACGAGCAGTACTTC. It codes for CASSPGLAGVDEQYF.

The V and J genes are TRBV12-3 or TRBV12-4 and TRBJ2-7; D unresolved. The CDR3 totals 13 residues. V lost 3 bases and J 1 base, leaving 7 bases between the germline ends. The CDR3 DNA reads as TGTGCCAGCAGTTTGGCCCTGTCCTACGAGCAGTACTTC. It specifies CASSLALSYEQYF.

The chain has TRBV9 and TRBJ1-5, with no clear D. CDR1 is SGDLS, CDR2 YYNGEE, per germline. The CDR3 is made up of 14 amino acids. Trimming removed 4 bases from V and 2 bases from J, with 10 bases in between. CDR3 amino acids: CASSSGKGNQPQHF. For the CDR3, the DNA is TGTGCCAGCAGCTCCGGGAAGGGCAATCAGCCCCAGCATTTT.

V and J are TRBV5-1 and TRBJ2-1; 12 bases map to TRBD2. Germline-derived CDR1 and CDR2 are SGHRS and YFSETQ. The CDR3 loop spans 16 amino acids. J gave up 8 bases and V 6 bases, and 12 bases lay outside the gene matches. In DNA form, the CDR3 reads TGCGCCAGCACCATGACTAGCGGGAGTCGAGGGGATGAGCAGTTCTTC. Translation gives CASTMTSGSRGDEQFF.